One and the same sample provided the 13 T cell receptor beta chains below, sequenced in a study of shared clonotypes between healthy human individuals. Produced via immunoSEQ multiplex PCR; TCRdb's table is partial and in-frame only. The table has approximately 1.5 million clones, approximately 98.5% seen once; the top ten hold 0.36%. What was sequenced was naive CD4+ T cells sorted from blood. The subset is: CD45RA+ positively selected. These receptors all come from a man under 40 in good health.

The chain is built from TRBV18 and TRBJ2-4; D possibly corresponds to TRBD2 (8 bases). The CDR3 has 19 residues. V lost 6 bases and J 1 base, leaving 25 bases between the germline ends. Germline lookup yields CDR1 KGHSH and CDR2 LQKENI. CDR3: CASSPLSSGTDIAKNIQYF. In DNA form, the CDR3 reads TGTGCCAGCTCCCCCCTTAGTAGCGGGACAGACATCGCCAAAAACATTCAGTACTTC.

V and J are TRBV5-1 and TRBJ2-5, with a tentative D call TRBD2 (6 bases). Judging by the DNA end, TRBJ2-7 fits better; the J call may be wrong. Germline V gene data show CDR1 as SGHRS and CDR2 as YFSETQ. The CDR3 consists of 13 residues. In nucleotides, the CDR3 is TGCGCCAGCAGCTCGGCGGGGTTGGACGAGCAGTACTTC. This encodes CASSSAGLDEQYF.

This clone was counted once. The sample carries other DNA sequences with the same CDR3. This chain links TRBV7-3 with TRBJ2-5; 7 nucleotides line up with TRBD1. Germline loops: CDR1 SGHTA, CDR2 FQGTGA. The CDR3 is 13 amino acids. Trimming took 3 bases from V and 3 from J; bases not matched to a gene: 1. CDR3 DNA sequence: TGTGCCAGCAGCTTCGACAGGGAAGAGACCCAGTACTTC. As protein: CASSFDREETQYF.

The chain joins TRBV5-8 to TRBJ1-2, with D unresolved. Trimming left V 0 bases short and J 0 bases short, with 15 bases between. The germline gives CDR1 SGHTS, CDR2 YDEGEE. The CDR3 consists of 17 residues. The CDR3 coding sequence is TGTGCCAGCAGCTTGGAAGTCTTAAACGGCTCTAACTATGGCTACACCTTC. Its protein is CASSLEVLNGSNYGYTF.

CDR3 DNA sequence: TGTGCCAGCAGTTCCCCAGCCGGCAGGAGACAAGAGACCCAGTACTTC. This translates into CASSSPAGRRQETQYF. The V call is TRBV11-3, the J call TRBJ2-5, with D hard to call. The germline CDR1 and CDR2 sequences are SGHNT and YENEEA. Between the trimmed V and J ends, which lost 6 bases and 2 bases, there was a span of 19 bases. CDR3 length: 16 amino acids.

The chain couples TRBV28 to TRBJ1-5; a possible D gene is TRBD1 (6 bases). The V and J ends lost 3 bases and 7 bases respectively, with 16 bases between them. The CDR3 has 15 residues. CDR1 is MDHEN and CDR2 is SYDVKM in the germline V gene. In DNA form, the CDR3 reads TGTGCCAGCAGTTTGGGCAGGGGTTTAGTCCAGCCCCAGCATTTT. Translating gives CASSLGRGLVQPQHF.

This rearrangement joins TRBV29-1 to TRBJ1-1, with D possibly matching TRBD1 (6 bases). V lost 4 bases and J lost 1, with 10 bases in between. Germline loops: CDR1 SQVTM, CDR2 ANQGSEA. The CDR3 consists of 13 residues. This chain's CDR3 is CSVVRRGNTEAFF. In nucleotides, the CDR3 is TGCAGCGTTGTGCGCAGGGGGAACACTGAAGCTTTCTTT.

The chain employs TRBV19 and TRBJ1-1; D unresolved. Trimming took off 8 bases at V and 3 bases at J, with 13 bases between the two ends. The CDR3 covers 13 residues. Germline CDR1 LNHDA, CDR2 SQIVND (reference sequence). This CDR3 reads CASYGERDTEAFF. The CDR3 DNA reads TGTGCCAGTTACGGGGAAAGGGACACTGAAGCTTTCTTT. The entire variable domain, with the rest obtained from reference TRBV19 and TRBJ1-1, is as follows: DGGITQSPKYLFRKEGQNVTLSCEQNLNHDAMYWYRQDPGQGLRLIYYSQIVNDFQKGDIAEGYSVSREKKESFPLTVTSAQKNPTAFYLCASYGERDTEAFFGQGTRLTVV.

This chain uses TRBV7-8 with TRBJ2-1, with D perhaps matching TRBD2 (6 bases). The V end lost 5 bases, the J end lost 0 bases, and 11 bases lay between the germline ends. The CDR3 length is 15 residues. The germline V gene encodes CDR1 SGHVS and CDR2 FQNEAQ. DNA for the CDR3: TGTGCCAGCAGCCCTAGACTAGGCTCCTACAATGAGCAGTTCTTC. As protein: CASSPRLGSYNEQFF.

V and J are TRBV18 and TRBJ1-5, with TRBD1 matching over 9 bases. Trimming at V came to 3 bases and at J to 7 bases, leaving 10 bases not matched to a gene. From germline, CDR1 is KGHSH and CDR2 LQKENI. This CDR3 is built from 16 residues. The CDR3, as DNA: TGTGCCAGCTCACCGAGGGGACAGGGATTGGGACAGCCCCAGCATTTT. It codes for CASSPRGQGLGQPQHF.

The chain joins TRBV6-1 to TRBJ1-5, with unresolved D. V lost 1 base to trimming and J lost 6 bases, with 22 bases between them. The CDR3 sequence is 18 residues long. Germline CDR1 MNHNS, CDR2 SASEGT. The CDR3, as DNA: TGTGCCAGCAGTGAAGAGCCGGGAAGATTTGACGGGTCTCAGCCCCAGCATTTT. Protein sequence: CASSEEPGRFDGSQPQHF.

This clone was counted once. The V and J genes are TRBV11-2 and TRBJ2-3; TRBD2 matches at 8 bases. The length of the CDR3 is 16 residues. V gave up 4 bases and J gave up 6 bases; unmatched junction bases: 12. Germline loops: CDR1 SGHAT, CDR2 FQNNGV. For the CDR3, the DNA is TGTGCCAGCAGCTCGCCTTTGCGGGGGGTTCTGGATACGCAGTATTTT. Translated: CASSSPLRGVLDTQYF.

The chain employs TRBV29-1 and TRBJ2-3, with TRBD1 identical over 9 bases. Germline lookup yields CDR1 SQVTM and CDR2 ANQGSEA. This CDR3 spans 17 amino acids. J was trimmed by 1 base and V by 7 bases; bases with no gene match: 15. The CDR3 region has the DNA TGCAGCGCTACCGGGACAGGGAGGGGGTTGGGCACAGATACGCAGTATTTT. Amino acid sequence: CSATGTGRGLGTDTQYF.